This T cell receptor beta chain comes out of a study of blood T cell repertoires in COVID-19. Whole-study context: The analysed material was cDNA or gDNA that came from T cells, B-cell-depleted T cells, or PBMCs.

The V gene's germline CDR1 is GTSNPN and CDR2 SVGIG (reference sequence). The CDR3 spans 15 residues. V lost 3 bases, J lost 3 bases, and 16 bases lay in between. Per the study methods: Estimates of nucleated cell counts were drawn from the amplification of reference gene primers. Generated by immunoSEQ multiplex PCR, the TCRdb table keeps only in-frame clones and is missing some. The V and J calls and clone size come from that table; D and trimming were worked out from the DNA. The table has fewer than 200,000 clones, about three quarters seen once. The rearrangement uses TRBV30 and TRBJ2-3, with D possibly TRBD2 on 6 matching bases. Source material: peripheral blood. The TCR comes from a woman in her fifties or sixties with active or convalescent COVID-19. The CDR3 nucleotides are TGTGCCTGGAGATGGTCTGGGAGCGGGACAGATACGCAGTATTTT. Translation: CAWRWSGSGTDTQYF.